This is a list of T cell receptor beta chains from one sample in a study of chemoradiotherapy in HPV16-positive cancers. The assay was immunoSEQ multiplex PCR, and TCRdb's table has in-frame clones only and misses some. This sample has fewer than 25,000 clones, with over 85% found just once. The sample was blood, taken from a patient who underwent chemoradiotherapy. The source of these receptors is a human donor with HPV-associated anogenital cancer. Both conserved end residues are part of each CDR3. D genes are given only for firm matches. Some rows have no size entry. The others give once, few or many, or a class for an expanded clone.

>TRBV9|TRBJ2-1|NA|NA
TGTGCCAGCAGCGTAGGTAGCGGAGACTCCTACAATGAGCAGTTCTTC
CASSVGSGDSYNEQFF
>TRBV5-1|TRBJ2-2|TRBD1|NA
TGCGCCAGCAGCTTAAGACAGGGGGTCACCGGGGAGCTGTTTTTT
CASSLRQGVTGELFF
>TRBV7-9|TRBJ2-2|NA|NA
TGTGCCCCCACGGCCTGGGGGGCAAACACCGGGGAGCTGTTTTTT
CAPTAWGANTGELFF
>TRBV7-2|TRBJ2-5|TRBD1|NA
TGTGCCACCAAAAGGGGGCCTCACATCGGAGAGACCCAGTACTTC
CATKRGPHIGETQYF
>TRBV7-3|TRBJ2-5|NA|few
TGTGCCAGCAGCTTAAAGGTTGGGATCTCAGAGACCCAGTACTTC
CASSLKVGISETQYF
>TRBV7-2|TRBJ1-4|NA|NA
TGTGCCAGCAGCTTAGACCCGGGAGGTGAAAAACTGTTTTTT
CASSLDPGGEKLFF
>TRBV23-1|TRBJ2-2|NA|NA
TGCGCCTGTGGCCCGGACAGAGACACCGGGGAGCTGTTTTTT
CACGPDRDTGELFF
>TRBV6-5|TRBJ2-5|TRBD1|NA
TGTGCCACCAAATACAAGGGACAGGTTAAAGAGACCCAGTACTTC
CATKYKGQVKETQYF
>TRBV11-2|TRBJ2-1|TRBD1|NA
TGTGCCAGCAGCACAGGGGAAACAGGGGTGCAGTTCTTC
CASSTGETGVQFF
>TRBV19|TRBJ1-5|TRBD1|NA
TGTGCCAGTAGTAAGACAGGGGGGGCGATAAGCAATCAGCCCCAGCATTTT
CASSKTGGAISNQPQHF
>TRBV10-3|TRBJ2-5|TRBD2|NA
TGTGCCATCAGTGACCCAACTAGCGGGAAGGGAGAGACCCAGTACTTC
CAISDPTSGKGETQYF
>TRBV28|TRBJ1-1|NA|NA
TGTGCCAGCAGTGAACGACCTAGGTTCACTGAAGCTTTCTTT
CASSERPRFTEAFF
>TRBV7-9|TRBJ2-1|TRBD2|NA
TGTGCCAGCATGACTAGCGGGATGGATGAGCAGTTCTTC
CASMTSGMDEQFF
>TRBV19|TRBJ1-3|NA|NA
TGTGCCAGTAGTAAGGGAGGACGGAGCTCTGGAAACACCATATATTTT
CASSKGGRSSGNTIYF
>TRBV6-1|TRBJ1-2|NA|NA
TGTGCCAGCAGCTTGGACGGGGCCGGTAACTATGGCTACACCTTC
CASSLDGAGNYGYTF
>TRBV7-9|TRBJ1-1|NA|NA
TGTGCCAGCAGCCAAGGGGGAGGGCTGAACACTGAAGCTTTCTTT
CASSQGGGLNTEAFF
>TRBV2|TRBJ1-4|NA|NA
TGTGCCAGCATGTATGGAGTTAATGAAAAACTGTTTTTT
CASMYGVNEKLFF
>TRBV27|TRBJ1-1|NA|NA
TGTGCCAGCAGTCCTGACAGTGACCCCTCTGAAGCTTTCTTT
CASSPDSDPSEAFF
>TRBV18|TRBJ1-1|NA|once
TGTGCCAGCTCACCCGACTACGGCGGCGAAGCTTTCTTT
CASSPDYGGEAFF
>TRBV18|TRBJ1-1|TRBD1|once
TGTGCCAGCTCACCAACAGGGGTGAACACTGAAGCTTTCTTT
CASSPTGVNTEAFF
>TRBV6-6|TRBJ1-2|TRBD1|NA
TGTGCCAGCAGATCCCCTCGGGACAGCCCCTATGGCTACACCTTC
CASRSPRDSPYGYTF
>TRBV9|TRBJ2-3|NA|NA
TGTGCCAGCAGCGTAGCGTTAGATACGCAGTATTTT
CASSVALDTQYF
>TRBV5-5|TRBJ1-2|TRBD1|NA
TGTGCCAGCAGCCCGCCCGGGACAGGGGTCGCAAACTATGGCTACACCTTC
CASSPPGTGVANYGYTF
>TRBV7-2|TRBJ1-1|NA|once
TGTGCCAGCAGCATAACAACGAACACTGAAGCTTTCTTT
CASSITTNTEAFF
>TRBV27|TRBJ1-6|NA|NA
TGTGCCAGCAGCCCGGCGCAGGGGTCCCCCGGGCCCCTCCACTTT
CASSPAQGSPGPLHF
>TRBV11-3|TRBJ2-2|TRBD2|NA
TGTGCCAGCAGCTATCGAGCGGGAGCCGCGAACACCGGGGAGCTGTTTTTT
CASSYRAGAANTGELFF
>TRBV9|TRBJ2-2|NA|NA
TGTGCCAGCAGCGTAGTTGGGAACACCGGGGAGCTGTTTTTT
CASSVVGNTGELFF
>TRBV7-9|TRBJ2-3|TRBD2|few
TGTGCCAGCAGCTTAGGACTAGCGGGAGCAGATACGCAGTATTTT
CASSLGLAGADTQYF
>TRBV29-1|TRBJ2-7|NA|NA
TGCAGCGCCCTTGATTGGGGCTACGAGCAGTACTTC
CSALDWGYEQYF
>TRBV13|TRBJ2-6|TRBD1|NA
TGTGCCAGCAGCTTAGTGGGCGCGACAGGGGGCCTCTCTGGGGCCAACGTCCTGACTTTC
CASSLVGATGGLSGANVLTF
>TRBV11-3|TRBJ2-1|NA|NA
TGTGCCAGCAGCCTGACGCAGCGTTCCTCGCAGTTCTTC
CASSLTQRSSQFF
>TRBV7-9|TRBJ1-2|NA|NA
TGTGCCAGCAGCTTCATAGGCTATGGCTACACCTTC
CASSFIGYGYTF
>TRBV4-2|TRBJ2-2|TRBD1|once
TGTGCCAGCAGCCAAGTACAGGGGGCAGGGACCGGGGAGCTGTTTTTT
CASSQVQGAGTGELFF
>TRBV7-2|TRBJ1-5|TRBD1|NA
TGTGCCAGCAGCTCAGGACAGGTTAGCAATCAGCCCCAGCATTTT
CASSSGQVSNQPQHF
>TRBV4-3|TRBJ2-1|NA|NA
TGCGCCAGCAGCCAAGAGGCCGCTAGCTCCTACAATGAGCAGTTCTTC
CASSQEAASSYNEQFF
>TRBV5-1|TRBJ1-5|TRBD1|once
TGCGCCAGCAGATCCGGGACAGGGAGCAATCAGCCCCAGCATTTT
CASRSGTGSNQPQHF
>TRBV18|TRBJ2-7|TRBD1|NA
TGTGCCAGCTCCCCCAGACAGGGCGCCTCCTACGAGCAGTACTTC
CASSPRQGASYEQYF
>TRBV25-1|TRBJ2-5|NA|NA
TGTGCCAGCAGTTTAGGGACTTACCGCTGGGAGACCCAGTACTTC
CASSLGTYRWETQYF
>TRBV7-2|TRBJ1-2|NA|NA
TGTGCCAGCAGCTTAGATGGGGGGGCGCGGGGCTACACCTTC
CASSLDGGARGYTF
>TRBV4-3|TRBJ2-3|TRBD1|NA
TGCGCCAGCAGTCAGAGGACAGGGGGAACAGATACGCAGTATTTT
CASSQRTGGTDTQYF
>TRBV7-9|TRBJ1-3|NA|NA
TGTGCCAGCAGCCGTACGGACAGATTCGACGCCTCCTCTGGAAACACCATATATTTT
CASSRTDRFDASSGNTIYF
>TRBV6-5|TRBJ1-5|NA|NA
TGTGCCAGCAGTTACAGCCGGGGTTTCCAGCCCCAGCATTTT
CASSYSRGFQPQHF
>TRBV7-8|TRBJ2-5|TRBD1|NA
TGTGCCAGCAGCCAGCAGACAGGGGCGTACCAAGAGACCCAGTACTTC
CASSQQTGAYQETQYF